These T cell receptor beta chains were read from a single sample in a study of human T cells and chemical hapten exposure. One entry per CDR3 protein results from TCRdb running MiXCR on the RACE reads. The data hold 330,000 or so distinct CDR3 sequences, with more than 5% observed a single time. The source material was whole blood, sampled in connection with sensitization to the hapten diphenylcyclopropenone (DPC). The source is a woman under 30 with alopecia areata. Some clones in this sample may be carry-over from other donors' samples. CDR3s include the opening cysteine and the closing phenylalanine or tryptophan. D genes are given only for firm matches. Size is stated for part of the rows, as once, few or many counts, or as a class when the clone is expanded.

v_gene: TRBV7-2; abundance: many; d_gene: .; j_gene: TRBJ2-1; CDR3nt: TGTGCCAGCAGCTTAATGGGGGCAAGGGAGCAGTTCTTC; CDR3aa: CASSLMGAREQFF
v_gene: TRBV10-3; abundance: many; d_gene: TRBD2; j_gene: TRBJ2-3; CDR3nt: TGTGCCATCGGAGCGGGGAGCACAGATACGCAGTATTTT; CDR3aa: CAIGAGSTDTQYF
v_gene: TRBV3-1; abundance: few; d_gene: .; j_gene: TRBJ1-4; CDR3nt: TGTGCCAGCAGCCTGGGGCAGTCGGGGCTGTTTTTT; CDR3aa: CASSLGQSGLFF
v_gene: TRBV5-1; abundance: many; d_gene: TRBD2; j_gene: TRBJ2-5; CDR3nt: TGCGCCAGCAGCTTAGGACTAGCGAATCAAGAGACCCAGTACTTC; CDR3aa: CASSLGLANQETQYF
v_gene: TRBV4-3; abundance: .; d_gene: TRBD1; j_gene: TRBJ2-3; CDR3nt: TGCGCCAGCAGCCAGGCCGGGACAGGGGGTTTGGATACGCAGTATTTT; CDR3aa: CASSQAGTGGLDTQYF
v_gene: TRBV3-1; abundance: many; d_gene: TRBD1; j_gene: TRBJ1-5; CDR3nt: TGTGCCAGCAGTCCGTTTTGGACAGGGGAAAAATATAGCAATCAGCCCCAGCATTTT; CDR3aa: CASSPFWTGEKYSNQPQHF
v_gene: TRBV9; abundance: many; d_gene: .; j_gene: TRBJ1-2; CDR3nt: TGTGCCAGCAGCGTAGCAGGTCAGACCTATGGCTACACCTTC; CDR3aa: CASSVAGQTYGYTF
v_gene: TRBV20-1; abundance: many; d_gene: .; j_gene: TRBJ1-4; CDR3nt: TGCAGTGTCCCCGGTGGGGAAGCAACTAATGAAAAACTGTTTTTT; CDR3aa: CSVPGGEATNEKLFF
v_gene: TRBV9; abundance: few; d_gene: TRBD2; j_gene: TRBJ2-5; CDR3nt: TGTGCCAGCAGCCTTCAACTAGCGGGAGCCCAAGAGACCCAGTACTTC; CDR3aa: CASSLQLAGAQETQYF
v_gene: TRBV10-3; abundance: few; d_gene: .; j_gene: TRBJ2-6; CDR3nt: TGTGCCTCAGCTGCCCGGGACACAAAATTCTCTGGGGCCAACGTCCTGACTTTC; CDR3aa: CASAARDTKFSGANVLTF
v_gene: TRBV6-2/TRBV6-3; abundance: many; d_gene: .; j_gene: TRBJ1-1; CDR3nt: TGTGCCAGCAGTTACAACATAGTGAACACTGAAGCTTTCTTT; CDR3aa: CASSYNIVNTEAFF
v_gene: TRBV9; abundance: once; d_gene: TRBD1; j_gene: TRBJ1-1; CDR3nt: TGTGCCAGCAGCGCGAGACAGGGTGTGACGACTGAAGCTTTCTTT; CDR3aa: CASSARQGVTTEAFF
v_gene: TRBV7-2; abundance: .; d_gene: .; j_gene: TRBJ1-1; CDR3nt: TGTGCCAGCAGCTTAGGGCCAGGCCGCACTGAAGCTTTCTTT; CDR3aa: CASSLGPGRTEAFF
v_gene: TRBV12-3/TRBV12-4; abundance: .; d_gene: TRBD2; j_gene: TRBJ2-7; CDR3nt: TGTGCCAGCAGGGCGAGCGGGGGGGCTTCCTACGAGCAGTACTTC; CDR3aa: CASRASGGASYEQYF
v_gene: TRBV11-2; abundance: many; d_gene: TRBD1; j_gene: TRBJ1-4; CDR3nt: TGTGCCAGCAGCTTCCCTAGGACAGGGGTTAAACATGAAAAACTGTTTTTT; CDR3aa: CASSFPRTGVKHEKLFF
v_gene: TRBV28; abundance: .; d_gene: TRBD1; j_gene: TRBJ2-7; CDR3nt: TGTGCCAGCACCAATGGACAGGGGGGCTACGAGCAGTACTTC; CDR3aa: CASTNGQGGYEQYF
v_gene: TRBV20-1; abundance: .; d_gene: .; j_gene: TRBJ2-7; CDR3nt: TGCAGTGCTGGAACCACTTACGAGCAGTACTTC; CDR3aa: CSAGTTYEQYF
v_gene: TRBV7-2; abundance: many; d_gene: .; j_gene: TRBJ1-2; CDR3nt: TGTGCCAGCAGCTTAGCCAGGGAGGTCGGTGGCTACACCTTC; CDR3aa: CASSLAREVGGYTF
v_gene: TRBV18; abundance: many; d_gene: .; j_gene: TRBJ1-5; CDR3nt: TGTGCCAGCTCAAGGGACGTCGGAAGCAATCAGCCCCAGCATTTT; CDR3aa: CASSRDVGSNQPQHF
v_gene: TRBV20-1; abundance: .; d_gene: TRBD2; j_gene: TRBJ2-7; CDR3nt: TGCAGTGCTAGAGTACCTAGCGGGACCTACGAGCAGTACTTC; CDR3aa: CSARVPSGTYEQYF
v_gene: TRBV2; abundance: .; d_gene: .; j_gene: TRBJ1-5; CDR3nt: TGTGCCAGCAGTGAGGGGACTAGCAATCAGCCCCGGCATTTT; CDR3aa: CASSEGTSNQPRHF
v_gene: TRBV20-1; abundance: .; d_gene: .; j_gene: TRBJ1-1; CDR3nt: TGCAGTGCCCTAGACAGGTGGCACACTGAAGCTTTCTTT; CDR3aa: CSALDRWHTEAFF
v_gene: TRBV3-1; abundance: many; d_gene: TRBD1; j_gene: TRBJ1-5; CDR3nt: TGTGCCAGCAGCCTTAAAAGGACAGGGGATAACGCCAATCAGCCCCAGCATTTT; CDR3aa: CASSLKRTGDNANQPQHF
v_gene: TRBV5-1; abundance: many; d_gene: TRBD1; j_gene: TRBJ1-1; CDR3nt: TGCGCCAGCAGCTTGGCCTACGACAGGGAGGAGTCTGAAGCTTTCTTT; CDR3aa: CASSLAYDREESEAFF
v_gene: TRBV6-1; abundance: few; d_gene: TRBD1; j_gene: TRBJ1-5; CDR3nt: TGTGCCAGCAGGACAGGGGGAACCGGTTGGGGAGACCGGGGAGATCATCAGCCCCAGCATTTT; CDR3aa: CASRTGGTGWGDRGDHQPQHF
v_gene: TRBV12-5; abundance: few; d_gene: TRBD1; j_gene: TRBJ2-3; CDR3nt: TGTGCTAGTGGTTTGCTCACAGGGGTGACAGATACGCAGTATTTT; CDR3aa: CASGLLTGVTDTQYF